The 9 T cell receptor beta chains below come from one sample, sequenced in a study of CD4 T cells in relation to SARS-CoV-2 and coronaviruses. Generated by immunoSEQ multiplex PCR, the TCRdb table keeps only in-frame clones and is missing some. The table lists 60,000 to 80,000 clones, about 90% of them singletons, with 1.6% in the top ten. Unexposed donor CD4+ T cells date from about 2010-2018, before the COVID-19 pandemic. The sample comprised memory CD4+ T cells from PBMCs. The source is a human donor in good health.

This chain connects TRBV6-6 to TRBJ2-4; D unclear. CDR3 length equals 14 residues. Trimming removed 2 bases from V and 7 bases from J, with 12 bases in between. Germline values: CDR1 MNHNY, CDR2 SVGAGI (reference sequence). The CDR3 DNA is TGTGCCAGCAGTTACGGAGCTCCCGAGAACATTCAGTACTTC. Its protein product is CASSYGAPENIQYF.

The J gene is TRBJ2-1, the V gene TRBV2; D unresolved. The CDR3 contains 12 residues. CDR1 is SNHLY, CDR2 FYNNEI, per germline. V was trimmed by 2 bases and J by 8 bases, leaving 7 bases between them. The DNA for the CDR3 is TGTGCCAGCAGTGAACAGCTCGATGAGCAGTTCTTC. Protein sequence: CASSEQLDEQFF.

A few counts support this clone. The rearrangement joins TRBV28 to TRBJ2-7, with TRBD2 as a possible D gene (7 bases). Deletions cut 7 bases from V and 0 bases from J, with 16 bases between. This CDR3 has 15 residues. CDR1 MDHEN and CDR2 SYDVKM come from the germline V gene. CDR3 loop: CASTQGLADSYEQYF. Here the CDR3 DNA reads TGTGCCAGCACCCAGGGGCTAGCGGACTCCTACGAGCAGTACTTC.

The rearrangement links TRBV7-2 to TRBJ1-6, with D maybe TRBD1 (6 bases). The CDR3 covers 13 residues. Germline assignment: CDR1 SGHTA and CDR2 FQGNSA. Trimming took 11 bases from V and 4 from J, leaving 12 bases between them. In nucleotides, the CDR3 is TGTGCCCTCAGGGGATCTTATAATTCACCCCTCCACTTT. This gives the protein CALRGSYNSPLHF.

This clone was detected only a few times. The chain joins TRBV27 to TRBJ1-4, with TRBD1 matching over 7 bases. With 6 bases clipped from V and 8 bases from J, the junction kept 12 bases outside the gene matches. CDR1 and CDR2 (germline): MNHEY, SMNVEV (reference sequence). The CDR3 consists of 15 residues. The CDR3 sequence: CASRGLDRLREKLFF. CDR3 DNA: TGTGCCAGCAGGGGCCTGGACAGGCTTCGGGAAAAACTGTTTTTT.

To note about this clone: Germline is not matched at one junction end, which may reflect a read error. The chain links TRBV28 to TRBJ1-1; D is ambiguous. CDR3 length: 10 amino acids. Germline V gene data show CDR1 as MDHEN and CDR2 as SYDVKM. The CDR3 DNA reads as TGTGCCAGCAACCGAGGCGGGGATGAGTTT. It yields the protein CASNRGGDEF. The full variable domain, completed using reference TRBV28 and TRBJ1-1, is DVKVTQSSRYLVKRTGEKVFLECVQDMDHENMFWYRQDPGLGLRLIYFSYDVKMKEKGDIPEGYSVSREKKERFSLILESASTNQTSMYLCASNRGGDEFGQGTRLTVV.

The chain's CDR3 is CASSITGGGNQPQHF. The CDR3, as DNA: TGTGCCAGTAGTATAACAGGGGGCGGGAATCAGCCCCAGCATTTT. The V call is TRBV19, the J call TRBJ1-5; 9 bases fit TRBD1. The V gene end was trimmed by 2 bases and the J gene end by 4 bases; junction bases not matched to a gene: 3. There are 15 residues in the CDR3. CDR1 is LNHDA, CDR2 SQIVND, per germline (reference sequence).

The genes are TRBV29-1 and TRBJ1-1, with D possibly TRBD1 on 5 matching bases. The CDR3 has 14 amino acids. Per the germline V gene, CDR1 is SQVTM and CDR2 is ANQGSEA. V gave up 1 base and J gave up 4 bases, with 13 bases separating them. CDR3 residues: CSVEVGGAGTEAFF. The CDR3 region has the DNA TGCAGCGTTGAAGTGGGAGGGGCGGGCACTGAAGCTTTCTTT. Drawing the rest from reference TRBV29-1 and TRBJ1-1, the complete variable domain is SAVISQKPSRDICQRGTSLTIQCQVDSQVTMMFWYRQQPGQSLTLIATANQGSEATYESGFVIDKFPISRPNLTFSTLTVSNMSPEDSSIYLCSVEVGGAGTEAFFGQGTRLTVV.

The chain is built from TRBV12-3 or TRBV12-4 and TRBJ1-1, with no clear D. This CDR3 contains 13 residues. V was clipped by 2 bases and J by 0 bases, with 4 bases between them. The CDR3 sequence: CASSLMMNTEAFF. CDR3 in DNA: TGTGCCAGCAGTTTAATGATGAACACTGAAGCTTTCTTT.